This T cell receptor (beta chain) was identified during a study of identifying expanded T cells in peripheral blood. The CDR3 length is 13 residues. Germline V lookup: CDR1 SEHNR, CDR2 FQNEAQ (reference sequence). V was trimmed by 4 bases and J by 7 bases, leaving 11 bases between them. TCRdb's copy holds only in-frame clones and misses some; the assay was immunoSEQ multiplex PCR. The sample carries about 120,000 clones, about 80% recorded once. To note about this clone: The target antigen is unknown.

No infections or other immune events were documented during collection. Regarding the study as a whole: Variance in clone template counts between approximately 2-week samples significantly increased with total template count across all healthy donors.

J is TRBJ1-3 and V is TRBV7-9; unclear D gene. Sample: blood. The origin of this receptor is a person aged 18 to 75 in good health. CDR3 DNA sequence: TGTGCCAGCAGCTCCTCTGGAGTCAACACCATATATTTT. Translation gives CASSSSGVNTIYF.